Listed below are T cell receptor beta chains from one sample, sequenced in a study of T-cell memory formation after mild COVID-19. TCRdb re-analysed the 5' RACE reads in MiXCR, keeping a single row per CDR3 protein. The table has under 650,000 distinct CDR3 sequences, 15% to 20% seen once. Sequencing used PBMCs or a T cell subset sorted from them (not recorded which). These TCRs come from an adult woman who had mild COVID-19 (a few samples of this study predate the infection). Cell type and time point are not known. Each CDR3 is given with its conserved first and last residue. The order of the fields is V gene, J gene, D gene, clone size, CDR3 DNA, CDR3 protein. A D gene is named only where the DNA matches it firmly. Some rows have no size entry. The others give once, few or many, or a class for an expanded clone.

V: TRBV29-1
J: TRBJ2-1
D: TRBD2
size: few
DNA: TGCAGCGTTGTAAGGGGCGGGAGGGCCCCAAACAATGAGCAGTTCTTC
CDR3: CSVVRGGRAPNNEQFF

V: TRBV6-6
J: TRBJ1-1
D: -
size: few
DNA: TGTGCCAGCAGTTTATTAACGGAGGGTGAAGCTTTCTTT
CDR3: CASSLLTEGEAFF

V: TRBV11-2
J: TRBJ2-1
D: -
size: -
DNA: TGTGCCAGCAGCTTAGATCTAAGAGGAGGGTTCGTCAATGAGCAGTTCTTC
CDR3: CASSLDLRGGFVNEQFF

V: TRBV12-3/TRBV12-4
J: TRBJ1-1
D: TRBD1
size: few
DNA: TGTGCCAGCAGTTTAGCACAGGGGGCTGAAGCTTTCTTT
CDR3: CASSLAQGAEAFF

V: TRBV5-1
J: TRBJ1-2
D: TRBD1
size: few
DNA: TGCGCCAGCAGCTTTCCGGGACAGGGATACGGCTACACCTTC
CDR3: CASSFPGQGYGYTF

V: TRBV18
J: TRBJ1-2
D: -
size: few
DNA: TGTGCCAGCTCTATTAGAAGGGATGCGGACGATGGCTACACCTTC
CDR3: CASSIRRDADDGYTF

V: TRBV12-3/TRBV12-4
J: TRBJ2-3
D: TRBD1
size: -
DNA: TGTGCCAGCAGTCAGACAGGGGTAGGCACAGATACGCAGTATTTT
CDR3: CASSQTGVGTDTQYF

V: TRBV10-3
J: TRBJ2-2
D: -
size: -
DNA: TGTGCCATCAGGGCAGAGAACACCGGGGAGCTGTTTTTT
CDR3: CAIRAENTGELFF

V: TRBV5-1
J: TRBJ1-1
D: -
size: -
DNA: TGCGCCAGCAGCACCGAGACGGTAATGAACACTGAAGCTTTCTTT
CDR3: CASSTETVMNTEAFF

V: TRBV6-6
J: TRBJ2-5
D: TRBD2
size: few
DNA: TGTGCCAGCAGGGTAGCGGGGGAAGAGACCCAGTACTTC
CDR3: CASRVAGEETQYF

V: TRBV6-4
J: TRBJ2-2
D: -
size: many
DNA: TGTGCCAGCAGTGACAGGGAATGGAGCGGGGAGCTGTTTTTT
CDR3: CASSDREWSGELFF

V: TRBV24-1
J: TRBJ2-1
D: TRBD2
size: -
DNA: TGTGCCACCAGTGATTTCGGGGGGGCCCATGAGCAGTTCTTC
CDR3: CATSDFGGAHEQFF

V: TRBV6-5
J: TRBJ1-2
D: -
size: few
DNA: TGTGCCAGCAGTTATCGGAACTATGGCTACACCTTC
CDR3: CASSYRNYGYTF

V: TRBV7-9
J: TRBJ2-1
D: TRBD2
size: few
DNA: TGTGCCAGTAGCGGGGGCCACAATGAGCAGTTCTTC
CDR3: CASSGGHNEQFF

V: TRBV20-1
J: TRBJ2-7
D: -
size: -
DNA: TGCAGTGCTAGAGCCGTGGAGAGCTCCTACGAGCAGTACTTC
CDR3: CSARAVESSYEQYF

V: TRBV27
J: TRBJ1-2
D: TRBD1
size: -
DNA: TGTGCCAGCAGTTTCGCAGGGGGTCAAAACTATGGCTACACCTTC
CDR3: CASSFAGGQNYGYTF

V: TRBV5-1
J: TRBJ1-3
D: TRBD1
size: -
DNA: TGCGCCAGCAGCCTCAACCAGCGGGACAGTGGAAACACCATATATTTT
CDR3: CASSLNQRDSGNTIYF

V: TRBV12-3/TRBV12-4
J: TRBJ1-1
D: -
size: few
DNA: TGTGCCAGCGGCTCCCAGGTGGTTGATGAAGCTTTCTTT
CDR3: CASGSQVVDEAFF

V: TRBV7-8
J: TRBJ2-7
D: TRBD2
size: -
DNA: TGTGCCAGCAGCTTAGTTCGCCTAGCGGGAGACTACGAGCAGTACTTC
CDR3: CASSLVRLAGDYEQYF

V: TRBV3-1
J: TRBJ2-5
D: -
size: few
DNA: TGTGCCAGCAGCCTTAATGCCATTTCGGAGACCCAGTACTTC
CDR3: CASSLNAISETQYF

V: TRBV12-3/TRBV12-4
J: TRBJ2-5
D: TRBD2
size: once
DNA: TGTGCCAGCAGTATGACTAGCGGGGAAGAGACCCAGTACTTC
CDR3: CASSMTSGEETQYF

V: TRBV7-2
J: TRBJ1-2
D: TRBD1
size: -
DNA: TGTGCCAGCAGCTTAGGGGACAGGGGGCACTATGGCTACACCTTC
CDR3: CASSLGDRGHYGYTF

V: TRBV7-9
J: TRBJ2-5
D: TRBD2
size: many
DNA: TGTGCCAGCAGCTTGGCGCTAGCGGCAGAGACCCAGTACTTC
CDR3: CASSLALAAETQYF